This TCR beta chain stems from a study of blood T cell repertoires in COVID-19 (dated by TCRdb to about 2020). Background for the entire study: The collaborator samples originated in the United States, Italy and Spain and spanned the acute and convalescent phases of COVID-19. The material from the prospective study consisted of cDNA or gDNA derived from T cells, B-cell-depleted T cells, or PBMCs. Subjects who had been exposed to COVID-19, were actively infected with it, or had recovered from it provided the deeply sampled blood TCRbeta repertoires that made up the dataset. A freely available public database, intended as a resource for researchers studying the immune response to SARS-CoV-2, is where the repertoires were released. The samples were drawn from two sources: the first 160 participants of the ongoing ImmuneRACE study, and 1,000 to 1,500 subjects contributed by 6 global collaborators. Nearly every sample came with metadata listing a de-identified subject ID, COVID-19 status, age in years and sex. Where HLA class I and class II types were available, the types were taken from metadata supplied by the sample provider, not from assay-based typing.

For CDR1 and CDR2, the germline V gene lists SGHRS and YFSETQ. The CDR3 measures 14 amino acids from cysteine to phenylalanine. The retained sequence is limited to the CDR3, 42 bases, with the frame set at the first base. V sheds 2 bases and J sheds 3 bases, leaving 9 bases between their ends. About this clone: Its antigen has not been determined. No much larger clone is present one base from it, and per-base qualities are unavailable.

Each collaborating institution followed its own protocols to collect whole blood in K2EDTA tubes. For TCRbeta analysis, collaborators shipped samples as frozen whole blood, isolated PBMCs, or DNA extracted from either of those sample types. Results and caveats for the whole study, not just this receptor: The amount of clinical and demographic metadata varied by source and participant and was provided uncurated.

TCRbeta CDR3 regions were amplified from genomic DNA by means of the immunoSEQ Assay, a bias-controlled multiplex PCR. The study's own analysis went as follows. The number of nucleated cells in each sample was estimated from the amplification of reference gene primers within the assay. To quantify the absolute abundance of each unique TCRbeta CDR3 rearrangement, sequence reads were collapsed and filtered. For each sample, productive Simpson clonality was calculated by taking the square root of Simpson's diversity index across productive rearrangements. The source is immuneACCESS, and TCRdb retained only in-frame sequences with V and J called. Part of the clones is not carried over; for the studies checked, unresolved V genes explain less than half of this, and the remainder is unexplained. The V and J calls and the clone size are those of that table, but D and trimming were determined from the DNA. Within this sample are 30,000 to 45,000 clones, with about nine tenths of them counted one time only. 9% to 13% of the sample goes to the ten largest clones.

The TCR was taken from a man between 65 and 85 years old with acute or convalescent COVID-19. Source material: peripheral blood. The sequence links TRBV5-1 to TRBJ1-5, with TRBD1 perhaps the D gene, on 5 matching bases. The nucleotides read TGCGCCAGCAGCTTTGCGGGGCTCAATCAGCCCCAGCATTTT. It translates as CASSFAGLNQPQHF.